One T cell receptor (beta chain) is described in this entry. The data stem from a study of patients and donors after allogeneic stem cell transplantation. TCRdb re-called the RT-PCR reads through MiXCR, storing one row per CDR3 protein. The repertoire consists of roughly 940,000 distinct CDR3 sequences, with about a sixth occurring once and the leading ten covering 6%. Germline CDR1 reads SGHVS; CDR2 reads FNYEAQ. Trimming took off 3 bases at V and 10 bases at J, with 7 bases between the two ends. This CDR3 is built from 11 residues. This chain joins TRBV7-6 and TRBJ2-1; D gene ambiguous. The source material was blood, either unsorted or a sorted T cell fraction (not recorded which). The receptor was derived from a human donor who was either an allogeneic HSCT recipient or a stem cell or donor lymphocyte infusion donor (not recorded which). It is not recorded whose cells these are; they may come from a transplant donor. CDR3 coding DNA: TGTGCCAGCAGCTTTACCGGGGAGCAGTTCTTC. Translation gives CASSFTGEQFF.